This T cell receptor (beta chain) originates from a study of cytomegalovirus exposure and HLA in healthy donors. Looked up from germline, CDR1 is SGHNT and CDR2 is YYREEE (reference sequence). V lost 0 bases and J lost 3; bases outside the gene matches: 9. The CDR3 has 16 residues. Donors showed nominal health when sampled, although they likely had unrecorded immune exposures. PCR primers comprised 60 Vbeta and 13 Jbeta primers. Profiled with immunoSEQ multiplex PCR; TCRdb holds only in-frame clones, not every one. Among about 82,000 clones listed, around 71% were seen once. The clonotype was recovered from a man aged 60-69 years in good health and CMV-seronegative. The material sequenced was PBMCs. The chain links TRBV5-4 to TRBJ2-7, with TRBD2 matching 7 bases. The CDR3 region is CASSLGGSGAVYEQYF. The CDR3 nucleotides are TGTGCCAGCAGCTTGGGGGGGAGCGGGGCAGTCTACGAGCAGTACTTC.